Each of the 5 T cell receptor beta chains below was sequenced from the same sample in a study of vaccination effects on CD4 cells after COVID-19. Sequencing used immunoSEQ multiplex PCR; TCRdb keeps in-frame clones, though not all of them. The sample lists fewer than 30,000 clones, 75% to 85% occurring once. Antigen-specific CD4+ T cell clonotypes were called by their expansion after viral peptide-pool culture in ViraFEST. When nine to ten days of culture had elapsed, CD4+ T cells were isolated. Vaccine recipients, nucleocapsid antibody negative, had no prior SARS-CoV-2 infection. What these receptors recognize is not known. This specimen was CD4+ T cells from PBMCs cultured with SARS-CoV-2 spike peptides, taken before COVID-19 vaccination. All receptors derive from a human donor who received a COVID-19 vaccine.

The chain joins TRBV21-1 to TRBJ2-1; whether TRBD2, the table's D call, matches the DNA was not checked. TRBV21-1 is classified as a pseudogene. CDR3 length: 18 amino acids. In DNA, the CDR3 is TGTGCCAGCAGCAAGACTAGCGGGCGAAGGAGCTCCTACAATGAGCAGTTCTTC. As protein: CASSKTSGRRSSYNEQFF.

The chain employs TRBV5-5 and TRBJ2-6; D is perhaps TRBD1 or TRBD2 (5 bases each). The germline CDR1 and CDR2 sequences are SGHKS and YYEKEE (reference sequence). Trimming stripped 2 bases from V and 0 bases from J, with 12 bases between. The CDR3 covers 17 residues. Here the CDR3 DNA reads TGTGCCAGCAGCTTTGAGGGACGGCTCTCTGGGGCCAACGTCCTGACTTTC. Encoded protein: CASSFEGRLSGANVLTF.

This clone was seen only a few times. This chain uses TRBV18 with TRBJ1-3, with 9 nucleotides matching TRBD1. V was pared by 0 bases and J by 0 bases, with 0 bases of the junction left unmatched. The CDR3 spans 16 residues. Germline V CDR1 and CDR2: KGHSH, LQKENI. The CDR3 sequence: CASSPPGQGSGNTIYF. The CDR3 DNA reads as TGTGCCAGCTCACCACCGGGACAGGGCTCTGGAAACACCATATATTTT.

This chain joins TRBV7-9 and TRBJ2-6; 9 bases map to TRBD1. The ends lost 5 bases at V and 4 bases at J; junction bases unmatched: 12. From germline, CDR1 is SEHNR and CDR2 FQNEAQ (reference sequence). The CDR3 extends over 18 amino acids. DNA of the CDR3: TGTGCCAGCAGCCGGTACACAGGGGGCTCGGACGGGGCCAACGTCCTGACTTTC. It specifies CASSRYTGGSDGANVLTF.

The genes are TRBV15 and TRBJ1-5; 7 bases align to TRBD1. Germline CDR1 and CDR2: LNHNV and YYDKDF (reference sequence). The CDR3 loop spans 18 amino acids. The junction had 11 bases not matched to a gene; V was cut back by 3 bases and J by 0 bases. CDR3 in DNA: TGTGCCACCAGCAGTAGTAGGACAGGTAGGTATAGCAATCAGCCCCAGCATTTT. Residues: CATSSSRTGRYSNQPQHF.